These 13 T cell receptor beta chains originate from one sample sequenced in a study of shared clonotypes between healthy human individuals. Produced via immunoSEQ multiplex PCR; TCRdb's table is partial and in-frame only. The sample includes more than 2,000,000 clones, more than 80% of them seen just once. Sequencing was carried out using naive CD4+ T cells from PBMCs. Stated subset: CD45RA+ positively selected. These receptors all stem from a man aged 18 to 30 in good health. Some clones in this sample may be carry-over from other donors' samples.

This chain uses TRBV5-1 with TRBJ2-7, with a weak D call TRBD2 (7 bases). With 3 bases removed from V and 2 bases from J, the gap between germline ends came to 12 bases. The CDR3 runs 14 residues. Germline V gene sequence: CDR1 SGHRS, CDR2 YFSETQ. As DNA, the CDR3 is TGCGCCAGCAGCTACGAGGGGGGGCCCTACGAGCAGTACTTC. This translates into CASSYEGGPYEQYF.

The chain combines TRBV7-9 with TRBJ2-2; weak D call: TRBD1 (5 bases). V lost 0 bases, J lost 5 bases, and 13 bases lay in between. Germline CDR1 and CDR2: SEHNR and FQNEAQ (reference sequence). The CDR3 contains 16 residues. The CDR3 sequence is CASSLASWSGTGELFF. Here the CDR3 DNA reads TGTGCCAGCAGCTTAGCCTCGTGGTCAGGGACCGGGGAGCTGTTTTTT. The complete variable domain, with remaining parts taken from reference TRBV7-9 and TRBJ2-2, reads DTGVSQNPRHKITKRGQNVTFRCDPISEHNRLYWYRQTLGQGPEFLTYFQNEAQLEKSRLLSDRFSAERPKGSFSTLEIQRTEQGDSAMYLCASSLASWSGTGELFFGEGSRLTVL.

The chain is built from TRBV6-5 and TRBJ1-2; D might be TRBD1 (6 bases). This CDR3 comprises 16 residues. Germline loops: CDR1 MNHEY, CDR2 SVGAGI. The V end was cut by 2 bases, the J end by 0 bases, with 13 bases between. The CDR3 nucleotides are TGTGCCAGCAGTTACGTCGGGGCAGGGGCTAACTATGGCTACACCTTC. Amino acid sequence: CASSYVGAGANYGYTF.

V gene TRBV6-5 combines with J gene TRBJ2-5; D may be TRBD1 (6 bases). This CDR3 is built from 14 residues. CDR1 and CDR2 from the germline V gene are MNHEY and SVGAGI. V dropped 5 bases and J dropped 2 bases, with 12 bases sitting between them. The DNA of the CDR3 is TGTGCCAGCAGTCGCGTTGGACAGCAAGAGACCCAGTACTTC. Translated, it gives CASSRVGQQETQYF.

The table lists this clone with a count of one. Other nucleotide sequences from this sample produce the same CDR3. The V gene is TRBV28, the J gene TRBJ1-5; no clear D gene. V lost 2 bases and J lost 7, with 6 bases in between. CDR1 and CDR2 (germline): MDHEN, SYDVKM. The CDR3 extends over 12 amino acids. The CDR3 here is CASSLAGQPQHF. CDR3 sequence (DNA): TGTGCCAGCAGTTTAGCGGGACAGCCCCAGCATTTT.

Remarks on this clone: The sample carries other DNA sequences with the same CDR3. The rearrangement uses TRBV2 and TRBJ1-1; D unresolved. The CDR3 has 11 amino acids. Trimming removed 6 bases from V and 2 bases from J, with 4 bases in between. The V gene's germline CDR1 is SNHLY and CDR2 FYNNEI. CDR3 protein: CASRANTEAFF. CDR3 nucleotide sequence: TGTGCCAGCAGGGCCAACACTGAAGCTTTCTTT.

The chain couples TRBV15 to TRBJ2-5; 9 positions agree with TRBD2. J was trimmed by 5 bases and V by 0 bases; bases with no gene match: 7. Germline V CDR1 and CDR2: LNHNV, YYDKDF (reference sequence). There are 16 residues in the CDR3. This chain's CDR3 is CATSRDVAGASETQYF. In DNA, the CDR3 is TGTGCCACCAGCAGAGATGTAGCGGGAGCCTCTGAGACCCAGTACTTC.

In nucleotides, the CDR3 is TGTGCCTGGAGTGCGGGACTCTCTGGAGAGTTCTTC. This translates into CAWSAGLSGEFF. The V call is TRBV30, the J call TRBJ2-1; D perhaps matches TRBD2 (6 bases). CDR3 length: 12 amino acids. The V and J ends lost 1 base and 14 bases respectively, with 15 bases between them. CDR1 and CDR2 (germline): GTSNPN, SVGIG (reference sequence).

The rearrangement uses TRBV6-5 and TRBJ2-7, with D possibly being TRBD1 (6 bases). This CDR3 comprises 13 residues. V dropped 7 bases and J dropped 0 bases, with 10 bases sitting between them. Germline V CDR1 and CDR2: MNHEY, SVGAGI. DNA of the CDR3: TGTGCCAGCACCCAGGGGCCCTCCTACGAGCAGTACTTC. This encodes CASTQGPSYEQYF.

This clone is a singleton in its sample. The rearrangement uses TRBV7-8 and TRBJ1-5, with TRBD1 matching 7 bases. V was clipped by 5 bases and J by 2 bases; unmatched bases: 3. The V gene's germline CDR1 is SGHVS and CDR2 FQNEAQ. This CDR3 spans 14 amino acids. CDR3 sequence (DNA): TGTGCCAGCAGCATTACAGGGGGCAATCAGCCCCAGCATTTT. Encoded protein: CASSITGGNQPQHF.

This chain's CDR3 is CASNGVGQPQHF. The CDR3 nucleotides are TGTGCCAGCAACGGGGTCGGTCAGCCCCAGCATTTT. The J gene is TRBJ1-5, the V gene TRBV11-3; D is unclear. CDR3 length: 12 amino acids. Germline V CDR1 and CDR2: SGHNT, YENEEA. V lost 7 bases and J 6 bases, leaving 10 bases between the germline ends. The whole variable domain, filled in from reference TRBV11-3 and TRBJ1-5, reads EAGVVQSPRYKIIEKKQPVAFWCNPISGHNTLYWYLQNLGQGPELLIRYENEEAVDDSQLPKDRFSAERLKGVDSTLKIQPAELGDSAVYLCASNGVGQPQHFGDGTRLSIL.

The sample holds one count of this clone. The chain carries TRBV5-1 and TRBJ2-7; perhaps D is TRBD1 or TRBD2 (5 bases each). Trimming pared 0 bases from V and 5 bases from J, leaving 18 bases between. This CDR3 has 16 amino acids. Germline lookup yields CDR1 SGHRS and CDR2 YFSETQ. CDR3 sequence (DNA): TGCGCCAGCAGCTTGGCCCCCTGGGCAGGGAGTAACGAGCAGTACTTC. Translating it yields CASSLAPWAGSNEQYF.

This chain uses TRBV18 with TRBJ2-2; 11 nucleotides line up with TRBD2. The germline V gene has CDR1 KGHSH and CDR2 LQKENI. CDR3 length: 16 amino acids. The junction had 6 bases not matched to a gene; V was cut back by 4 bases and J by 5 bases. Here the CDR3 reads CASSLLAGGTTGELFF. CDR3 coding DNA: TGTGCCAGCTCACTCCTAGCGGGAGGAACAACCGGGGAGCTGTTTTTT.